This T cell receptor beta chain appears in the sequencing data of a study of T cell repertoires in cytomegalovirus infection. There are a few counts of this clonotype. Antigen: not known. TCRdb ran MiXCR on the reads and lists one entry per CDR3 protein. The profile covers fewer than 850,000 distinct CDR3 sequences, with almost 30% appearing a single time and about an eighth taken by the ten largest. The sequence derives from a human donor in good health (CMV status not recorded). Some clones in this sample may be carry-over from other donors' samples. Specimen: cultured CD8+ T cells from PBMCs, collected from culture after CMV antigen stimulation.

The CDR3 DNA is TGTGCCAGCAGAACCGTGACAGGGGGCAAAGCTTTCTTT. It specifies CASRTVTGGKAFF. The chain carries TRBV6-6 and TRBJ1-1; 10 bases agree with TRBD1. The CDR3 contains 13 residues. Per germline, CDR1 MNHNY and CDR2 SVGAGI (reference sequence). Losses at the gene ends were 6 bases for V and 9 bases for J; bases not matched to a gene: 7.